The clone carrying this T cell receptor (beta chain) was observed a few times. The ends were cut back, 3 bases at V and 2 bases at J, with 11 bases in the middle. In germline, CDR1 is LNHNV, CDR2 YYDKDF (reference sequence). CDR3 length: 15 amino acids. The record originates from a study of blood T cell repertoires in COVID-19. The protocol was immunoSEQ multiplex PCR, while the TCRdb copy is restricted to in-frame clones and leaves out a portion. The data contain approximately 210,000 clones, roughly four fifths of them singletons. The sequenced material came from peripheral blood. J is TRBJ2-4 and V is TRBV15; possible D gene TRBD2, 7 bases. The clonotype was recovered from a woman in her thirties or forties with acute or convalescent COVID-19. CDR3 in amino acids: CATSRGGAPKNIQYF. For the CDR3, the DNA is TGTGCCACCAGCAGGGGGGGGGCGCCCAAAAACATTCAGTACTTC.